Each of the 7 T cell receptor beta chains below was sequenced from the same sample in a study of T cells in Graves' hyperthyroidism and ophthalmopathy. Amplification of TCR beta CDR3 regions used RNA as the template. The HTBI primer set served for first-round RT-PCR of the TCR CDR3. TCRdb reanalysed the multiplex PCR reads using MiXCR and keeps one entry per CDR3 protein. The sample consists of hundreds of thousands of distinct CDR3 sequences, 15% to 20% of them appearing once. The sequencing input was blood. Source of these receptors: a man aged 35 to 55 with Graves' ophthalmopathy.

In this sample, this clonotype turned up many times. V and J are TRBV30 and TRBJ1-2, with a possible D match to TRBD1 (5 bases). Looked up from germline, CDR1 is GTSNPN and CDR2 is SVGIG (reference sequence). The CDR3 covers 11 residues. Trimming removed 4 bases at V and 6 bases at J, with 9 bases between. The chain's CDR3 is CAWKSGHGYTF. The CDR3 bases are TGTGCCTGGAAGTCAGGGCATGGCTACACCTTC.

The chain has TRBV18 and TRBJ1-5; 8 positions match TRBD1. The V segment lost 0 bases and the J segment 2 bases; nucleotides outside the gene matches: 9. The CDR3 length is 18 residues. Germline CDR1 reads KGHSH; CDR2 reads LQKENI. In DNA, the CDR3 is TGTGCCAGCTCACCACCCCAGGGGGCGGCCGGGGGCAATCAGCCCCAGCATTTT. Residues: CASSPPQGAAGGNQPQHF.

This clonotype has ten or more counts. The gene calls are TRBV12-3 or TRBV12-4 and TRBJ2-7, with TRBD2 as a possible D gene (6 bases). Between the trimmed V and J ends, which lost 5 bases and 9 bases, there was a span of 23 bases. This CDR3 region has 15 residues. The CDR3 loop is CASSLGLAGPYVQYF. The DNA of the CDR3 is TGTGCCAGCAGTCTGGGACTGGCGGGCCCGTATGTGCAGTACTTC.

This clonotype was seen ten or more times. The CDR3 sequence is CASTRLLDRGSYEQYF. The CDR3 nucleotides are TGTGCCAGCACACGCCTACTTGACAGGGGATCCTACGAGCAGTACTTC. The rearrangement uses TRBV28 and TRBJ2-7, with TRBD1 matching 8 bases. Trimming removed 7 bases from V and 1 base from J; junction bases left unmatched: 12. This CDR3 region has 16 residues. CDR1 is MDHEN, CDR2 SYDVKM, per germline. Full variable domain (missing parts from reference TRBV28 and TRBJ2-7): DVKVTQSSRYLVKRTGEKVFLECVQDMDHENMFWYRQDPGLGLRLIYFSYDVKMKEKGDIPEGYSVSREKKERFSLILESASTNQTSMYLCASTRLLDRGSYEQYFGPGTRLTVT.

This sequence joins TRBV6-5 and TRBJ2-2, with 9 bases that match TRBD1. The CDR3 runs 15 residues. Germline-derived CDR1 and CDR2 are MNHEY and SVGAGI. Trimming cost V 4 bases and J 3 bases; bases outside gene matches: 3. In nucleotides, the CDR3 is TGTGCCAGCAGTTGGACAGGGGCCTACACCGGGGAGCTGTTTTTT. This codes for CASSWTGAYTGELFF.

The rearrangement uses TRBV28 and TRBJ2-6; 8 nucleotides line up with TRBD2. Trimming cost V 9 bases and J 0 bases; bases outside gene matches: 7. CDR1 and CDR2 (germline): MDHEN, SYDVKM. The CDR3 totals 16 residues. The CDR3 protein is CASRTSILSGANVLTF. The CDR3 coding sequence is TGTGCCAGTCGGACTAGCATTCTCTCTGGGGCCAACGTCCTGACTTTC. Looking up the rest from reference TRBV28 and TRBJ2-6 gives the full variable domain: DVKVTQSSRYLVKRTGEKVFLECVQDMDHENMFWYRQDPGLGLRLIYFSYDVKMKEKGDIPEGYSVSREKKERFSLILESASTNQTSMYLCASRTSILSGANVLTFGAGSRLTVL.

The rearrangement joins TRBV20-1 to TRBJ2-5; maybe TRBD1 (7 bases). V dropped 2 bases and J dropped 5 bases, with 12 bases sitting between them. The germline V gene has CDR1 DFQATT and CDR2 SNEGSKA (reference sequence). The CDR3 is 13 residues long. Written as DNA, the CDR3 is TGCAGTGCTAGATCGACAGGGAGGGAGACCCAGTACTTC. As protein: CSARSTGRETQYF.